The 32 T cell receptor beta chains given below trace back to one sample, sequenced in a study of CD8+ T cells in alopecia areata. Reverse transcribed after extraction, RNA yielded cDNA as the sequencing template. Clones were read by immunoSEQ multiplex PCR, and TCRdb kept only the in-frame ones, dropping some. The data show 150,000 to 200,000 clones, approximately 60% seen once. The sample was CD4+ T cells sorted from blood. The origin of the receptors is a human donor in good health.

The rearrangement links TRBV2 to TRBJ1-3; D is ambiguous. Trimming removed 8 bases at V and 3 bases at J, with 8 bases between. Germline assignment: CDR1 SNHLY and CDR2 FYNNEI. CDR3 length: 12 amino acids. The CDR3, as DNA: TGTGCCAGCGCTGCGTTTGGAAACACCATATATTTT. Translating gives CASAAFGNTIYF.

The rearrangement joins TRBV5-4 to TRBJ2-3; maybe TRBD2 (5 bases). V was cut by 3 bases and J by 1 base, with 9 bases left in between. The germline gives CDR1 SGHNT, CDR2 YYREEE (reference sequence). The CDR3 sequence is 14 residues long. The CDR3 region is CASSSLAGTDTQYF. Written as DNA, the CDR3 is TGTGCCAGCAGCTCTCTAGCAGGCACAGATACGCAGTATTTT.

Concerning this clone itself: The junction differs from germline at one of its ends, possibly a read error. The V and J genes are TRBV7-3 and TRBJ2-1; D might be TRBD2 (5 bases). The CDR3 spans 13 residues. CDR1 is SGHTA and CDR2 is FQGTGA in the germline V gene. CDR3 amino acids: CAGSLTADNEQFF. CDR3 bases: TGTGCCGGCAGCTTAACAGCGGACAATGAGCAGTTCTTC. Together with reference TRBV7-3 and TRBJ2-1, the CDR3 gives the full variable domain: GAGVSQTPSNKVTEKGKYVELRCDPISGHTALYWYRQSLGQGPEFLIYFQGTGAADDSGLPNDRFFAVRPEGSVSTLKIQRTERGDSAVYLCAGSLTADNEQFFGPGTRLTVL.

The sample holds one count of this clone. The chain joins TRBV4-1 to TRBJ1-2; possibly TRBD1 for D (5 bases). Trimming took 1 base from V and 8 from J, leaving 23 bases between them. CDR1 is MGHRA, CDR2 YSYEKL, per germline. This CDR3 contains 17 residues. CDR3 amino acids: CASSQVSRQHLGDGYTF. The DNA for the CDR3 is TGCGCCAGCAGCCAAGTCTCAAGACAGCACCTGGGGGACGGCTACACCTTC.

For this clone: An end of the junction does not agree with germline; a read error may underlie this. This sample also contains other DNA sequences that code for the same CDR3. The chain combines TRBV29-1 with TRBJ2-5; TRBD2 is a possible D gene (6 bases). Per the germline V gene, CDR1 is SQVTM and CDR2 is ANQGSEA. The CDR3 loop spans 13 amino acids. CDR3 residues: CSVRRGSGETQYF. CDR3 nucleotide sequence: TGCAGCGTTAGGAGGGGAAGTGGGGAGACCCAATACTTC.

The chain carries TRBV29-1 and TRBJ2-1; unclear D gene. The V end was cut by 5 bases, the J end by 4 bases, with 3 bases between. CDR1 and CDR2 from the germline V gene are SQVTM and ANQGSEA. The CDR3 totals 10 residues. The CDR3 bases are TGCAGCGTTTGGTACAATGAGCAGTTCTTC. Its protein product is CSVWYNEQFF.

This clone was found a few times. The rearrangement joins TRBV29-1 to TRBJ2-7; 16 bases align to TRBD2. The CDR3 extends over 14 amino acids. Germline trimming cut 3 bases from V and 10 bases from J; bases unmatched to any gene: 6. In germline, CDR1 is SQVTM, CDR2 ANQGSEA. The CDR3 bases are TGCAGCGTTGAGGCCGGGACTAGCGGGAGGGCCCAGTACTTC. It codes for CSVEAGTSGRAQYF.

This clone was detected a few times. The V and J genes are TRBV9 and TRBJ2-3; D is ambiguous. Trimming cost V 0 bases and J 5 bases, with 4 bases left between them. This CDR3 region has 12 residues. CDR1 is SGDLS, CDR2 YYNGEE, per germline. CDR3 in amino acids: CASSVVEDTQYF. CDR3 nucleotides: TGTGCCAGCAGCGTAGTCGAAGATACGCAGTATTTT. The full variable domain, with the rest looked up from reference TRBV9 and TRBJ2-3, is DSGVTQTPKHLITATGQRVTLRCSPRSGDLSVYWYQQSLDQGLQFLIQYYNGEERAKGNILERFSAQQFPDLHSELNLSSLELGDSALYFCASSVVEDTQYFGPGTRLTVL.

The chain recombines TRBV29-1 with TRBJ1-1; the D is unclear. Germline CDR1 reads SQVTM; CDR2 reads ANQGSEA. The V end was cut by 4 bases, the J end by 4 bases, with 7 bases between. The CDR3 contains 11 residues. The DNA of the CDR3 is TGCAGCGTTGCGGGGAGCACTGAAGCTTTCTTT. This gives the protein CSVAGSTEAFF.

This chain joins TRBV2 and TRBJ2-7, with a weak D call TRBD1 (6 bases). Per the germline V gene, CDR1 is SNHLY and CDR2 is FYNNEI. V was cut by 6 bases and J by 3 bases, with 9 bases left in between. The CDR3 loop spans 12 amino acids. This chain's CDR3 is CASRDRNYEQYF. As DNA, the CDR3 is TGTGCCAGCAGGGACAGAAACTACGAGCAGTACTTC.

This chain joins TRBV5-6 and TRBJ1-5; 7 nucleotides match TRBD1. The CDR3 is 15 amino acids. CDR1 and CDR2 from the germline V gene are SGHDT and YYEEEE. V trimming: 0 bases; J trimming: 7 bases; junction bases outside the gene matches: 7. The CDR3 nucleotides are TGTGCCAGCAGCTTGGCCCGGGACAGTTGGCAGCCCCAGCATTTT. It codes for CASSLARDSWQPQHF.

The chain is built from TRBV6-1 and TRBJ1-1; TRBD1 might be the D (6 bases). The V end lost 9 bases, the J end lost 6 bases, and 17 bases lay between the germline ends. The germline CDR1 and CDR2 sequences are MNHNS and SASEGT. The CDR3 totals 13 residues. CDR3 sequence (DNA): TGTGCCAGTAGGACAGCCAGACCTGCTGAAGCTTTCTTT. Translation: CASRTARPAEAFF.

The rearrangement links TRBV29-1 to TRBJ1-5; D remains unclear. The ends were cut back, 6 bases at V and 4 bases at J, with 13 bases in the middle. Germline lookup yields CDR1 SQVTM and CDR2 ANQGSEA. This CDR3 is built from 13 residues. The CDR3 DNA sequence: TGCAGCGTGATAACCGGTCCAAATCAGCCCCAGCATTTT. Translated: CSVITGPNQPQHF.

V is TRBV4-1 and J is TRBJ2-7, with D unclear. CDR3 length: 15 residues. V lost 6 bases and J lost 2, with 17 bases in between. Per the germline V gene, CDR1 is MGHRA and CDR2 is YSYEKL. Here the CDR3 DNA reads TGCGCCAGCAGGGCGCCCGGGCGAGGAGCCTACGAGCAGTACTTC. It translates to CASRAPGRGAYEQYF.

CDR3 in DNA: TGTGCCAGCAGCGGGTCTCGGGGGGACATTCAGTACTTC. Translating it yields CASSGSRGDIQYF. The chain links TRBV11-1 to TRBJ2-4; TRBD2 matches 7 bases. The V gene end was trimmed by 5 bases and the J gene end by 8 bases; junction bases not matched to a gene: 6. The CDR3 has 13 amino acids. CDR1 SGHAT and CDR2 FQDESV come from the germline V gene (reference sequence).

The V call is TRBV30, the J call TRBJ2-3; no reliable D call. Germline values: CDR1 GTSNPN, CDR2 SVGIG (reference sequence). Trimming left V 1 base short and J 4 bases short, with 3 bases between. The CDR3 extends over 11 amino acids. CDR3 amino acids: CAWSAADTQYF. The CDR3 coding sequence is TGTGCCTGGAGTGCGGCAGATACGCAGTATTTT.

The CDR3 spells CASSLGAGVSGELFF. For the CDR3, the DNA is TGCGCCAGCAGCTTGGGAGCGGGAGTCTCCGGGGAGCTGTTTTTT. The J gene is TRBJ2-2, the V gene TRBV5-1; TRBD2 matches 8 bases. Germline assignment: CDR1 SGHRS and CDR2 YFSETQ. The J segment lost 6 bases and the V segment lost 0 bases, leaving 4 bases of the junction unmatched. The CDR3 loop spans 15 amino acids.

This rearrangement joins TRBV30 to TRBJ2-7; D call uncertain. CDR1 and CDR2 (germline): GTSNPN, SVGIG (reference sequence). V lost 0 bases, J lost 5 bases, and 14 bases lay in between. The CDR3 totals 14 residues. The CDR3 loop is CAWSVRPRIDEQYF. CDR3 nucleotides: TGTGCCTGGAGTGTAAGACCGAGGATCGACGAGCAGTACTTC.

The chain employs TRBV7-2 and TRBJ2-1; TRBD2 is a possible D gene (6 bases). Per germline, CDR1 SGHTA and CDR2 FQGNSA. V was clipped by 5 bases and J by 7 bases, with 18 bases between them. CDR3 size: 15 residues. The CDR3 sequence is CASSPVAVAWNEQFF. CDR3 DNA sequence: TGTGCCAGCAGCCCAGTAGCGGTCGCGTGGAATGAGCAGTTCTTC.

The rearrangement joins TRBV7-8 to TRBJ1-5; no reliable D call. This CDR3 spans 14 amino acids. Deletions cut 1 base from V and 9 bases from J, with 13 bases between. Germline CDR1 reads SGHVS; CDR2 reads FQNEAQ. The CDR3 bases are TGTGCCAGCAGCTTAGATTTGAGCAGTGGGCCCCAGCATTTT. Amino acid sequence: CASSLDLSSGPQHF.

The table lists this clone with a count of one. The chain has TRBV7-2 and TRBJ1-2, with 7 bases lining up with TRBD1. V shed 5 bases, J shed 4 bases, and the junction held 7 bases outside the gene matches. There are 14 residues in the CDR3. CDR1 is SGHTA and CDR2 is FQGNSA in the germline V gene. The CDR3 bases are TGTGCCAGCAGCAACACAGGGGCGACCTATGGCTACACCTTC. This gives the protein CASSNTGATYGYTF.

This chain joins TRBV27 and TRBJ2-1; 10 bases align to TRBD2. The V gene's germline CDR1 is MNHEY and CDR2 SMNVEV (reference sequence). CDR3 size: 15 residues. The ends lost 4 bases at V and 6 bases at J; junction bases unmatched: 6. The CDR3 sequence: CASSSPGLARNEQFF. The CDR3 coding sequence is TGTGCCAGCAGTTCTCCGGGACTAGCGCGCAATGAGCAGTTCTTC.

The chain joins TRBV29-1 to TRBJ1-1; D possibly corresponds to TRBD1 (6 bases). The germline V and J ends were trimmed by 1 base and 4 bases, with 13 bases remaining between them. The germline CDR1 and CDR2 sequences are SQVTM and ANQGSEA. This CDR3 is 14 amino acids long. The CDR3 coding sequence is TGCAGCGTTGAAGTAACGGGGGGCGGCACTGAAGCTTTCTTT. Translation: CSVEVTGGGTEAFF.

This clone was counted a few times. CDR3 bases: TGTGCCACAGGACTAGCGGGGGTCTACGAGCAGTACTTC. The encoded protein is CATGLAGVYEQYF. The chain links TRBV7-9 to TRBJ2-7, with 13 nucleotides matching TRBD2. Germline V lookup: CDR1 SEHNR, CDR2 FQNEAQ (reference sequence). Trimming at V came to 10 bases and at J to 3 bases, leaving 3 bases not matched to a gene. The CDR3 is made up of 13 amino acids.

The table lists this clone with a few counts. The chain uses TRBV27 and TRBJ2-7, with D uncertain. V was trimmed by 4 bases and J by 5 bases, leaving 12 bases between them. CDR1 is MNHEY and CDR2 is SMNVEV in the germline V gene (reference sequence). CDR3 length equals 13 residues. This CDR3 is CASSYNGVHEQYF. The CDR3 DNA follows: TGTGCCAGCAGTTATAATGGGGTCCACGAGCAGTACTTC.

This rearrangement joins TRBV6-5 to TRBJ1-1; unclear D gene. Germline CDR1 MNHEY, CDR2 SVGAGI. Trimming removed 6 bases at V and 11 bases at J, with 13 bases between. The CDR3 runs to 11 residues. CDR3 nucleotide sequence: TGTGCCAGCAGATCCACCCTCGGTGCTTTCTTT. This codes for CASRSTLGAFF.

The gene calls are TRBV7-9 and TRBJ2-3; TRBD1 matches 11 bases. Trimming removed 5 bases from V and 4 bases from J; junction bases left unmatched: 11. Germline assignment: CDR1 SEHNR and CDR2 FQNEAQ (reference sequence). The CDR3 totals 17 residues. The CDR3 nucleotides read TGTGCCAGCAGCCAGTGGACCGGGACAGGGGGATCAGATACGCAGTATTTT. Its translation is CASSQWTGTGGSDTQYF.

Points on this clone: One junction end does not reproduce the germline sequence, and a read error may be involved. The chain links TRBV10-3 to TRBJ1-2; unclear D gene. The CDR3 is made up of 12 amino acids. Per germline, CDR1 ENHRY and CDR2 SYGVKD. This CDR3 reads CAIGDGLYGYTF. The DNA of the CDR3 is TGTGCCATCGGTGACGGGCTCTATGGCTACACCTTC.

The chain employs TRBV19 and TRBJ1-5; a possible D gene is TRBD1 (5 bases). The V gene lost 6 bases and the J gene lost 5 bases, with 14 bases spanning the gap. The CDR3 totals 14 residues. CDR1 and CDR2 from the germline V gene are LNHDA and SQIVND (reference sequence). CDR3 protein: CASSPQGGYQPQHF. The CDR3 nucleotides are TGTGCCAGTAGCCCCCAGGGCGGCTATCAGCCCCAGCATTTT.

V usage is TRBV5-1 and J usage is TRBJ2-7; 11 bases fit TRBD1. Per the germline V gene, CDR1 is SGHRS and CDR2 is YFSETQ. The CDR3 length is 14 residues. Trimming at V came to 4 bases and at J to 5 bases, leaving 5 bases not matched to a gene. CDR3 nucleotide sequence: TGCGCCAGCAGCCTTGCGGGACAGGGGGACGAGCAGTACTTC. This encodes CASSLAGQGDEQYF.

The chain couples TRBV6-1 to TRBJ1-5; 7 bases match TRBD1. After removal of 4 bases from V and 6 bases from J, the junction contained 12 bases not matched to a gene. The CDR3 runs 16 residues. Germline lookup yields CDR1 MNHNS and CDR2 SASEGT. The CDR3 bases are TGTGCCAGCAGTGCAGGCGGCAGGGGGACTCGTCAGCCCCAGCATTTT. It specifies CASSAGGRGTRQPQHF.

V usage is TRBV5-1 and J usage is TRBJ1-1, with D unclear. From germline, CDR1 is SGHRS and CDR2 YFSETQ. This CDR3 spans 14 amino acids. Trimming removed 0 bases from V and 1 base from J, with 7 bases in between. The CDR3 region has the DNA TGCGCCAGCAGCTTGGACACCCCGAACACTGAAGCTTTCTTT. Protein product: CASSLDTPNTEAFF.